The clone carrying this TCR beta chain was found many times. The antigen is unknown. This specimen comes from a study of T cells after posttransplantation cyclophosphamide. Between the trimmed V and J ends, which lost 5 bases and 0 bases, there was a span of 14 bases. This CDR3 is 16 amino acids long. Germline CDR1 reads SGHTA; CDR2 reads FQGTGA. General study findings and limits: Recipient CMV seropositivity and CMV reactivation strongly tracked TRB clonality. Later post-transplant blood repertoires were often dominated by donor CD8+ memory clones.

The table came from immunoSEQ multiplex PCR; TCRdb's copy has only in-frame clones and leaves some out. The sample contains 35,000 to 40,000 clones, none of them singletons. This receptor was identified in a man aged 30 to 45 in good health and a related stem cell transplant donor. The sample consisted of PBMCs. The chain couples TRBV7-3 to TRBJ2-1; D perhaps matches TRBD1 (6 bases). CDR3 residues: CASSPSRGSSYNEQFF. The CDR3 DNA follows: TGTGCCAGCAGCCCCTCCAGGGGCAGCTCCTACAATGAGCAGTTCTTC.